The subject of this entry is one T cell receptor beta chain. This clonotype was counted between two and nine times. Its recognized antigen is unknown. The input lacks base qualities; no much larger clone sits a single base away. These data come from a study of blood T cells in healthy people across ages (dated by TCRdb to about 2015). At the level of the whole study: In model experiments, roughly one uniquely barcoded TCR beta cDNA molecule per two T cells was captured by template switching. To track age-related changes in TCR beta repertoire diversity, the study relied on deep sequencing normalized with unique cDNA molecular identifiers. The donors were divided into four age groups: young (average approximately 17 years), middle-aged (under 40), aged (approximately 64) and long-lived (about 90). To avoid experimental bias, donors of different ages were spread randomly across the sequencing lanes. For two donors (one aged 18 to 30 and one aged 80 or older), the study analyzed two additional independent replicas of 1 million unique cDNA reads from the same blood draw.

The donors were roughly 40 Caucasian individuals from Russia, aged roughly 6 to 90 years, who were systemically healthy. Each donor gave ten milliliters of peripheral blood, collected into EDTA-treated Vacutainer tubes. Ficoll-Paque density-gradient centrifugation was used to isolate PBMCs, with at least 6 million per sample. Total RNA, at least 5 micrograms per sample, was extracted from PBMCs with Trizol reagent. For every donor, an aliquot of PBMCs went through flow cytometry to measure the percentages of naive CD45RAhigh/CD27high T cells. The CDR3 covers 15 residues, taking in both the cysteine and the phenylalanine. Only the CDR3 DNA is retained, 45 bases long and in frame from the first base. V and J lose 2 bases and 5 bases, and a span of 15 bases separates them. Sequences MDHEN (CDR1) and SYDVKM (CDR2) are obtained from the germline V gene. The library was produced with 5' RACE. The run used an Illumina HiSeq 2500. A second PCR of about 6 to 12 cycles was run with a J-beta primer mix and a sample-barcoded 5' primer. A unique molecular identifier was introduced onto each TCR beta cDNA molecule by a template-switch 5' adaptor carrying 12 random nucleotides. At least 2.5 million CDR3-containing paired-end reads were obtained from each sample. First-strand cDNA was synthesized from all RNA with the Mint cDNA synthesis kit, primed by a TRBC-specific oligonucleotide. Following uracil-DNA glycosylase treatment, all cDNA underwent a first 18-cycle PCR with the universal primers M1SS and BC2_uni_R. In the paper's pipeline: For normalization, 1 million high-quality reads, each with a distinct molecular identifier, were randomly selected from each sample. Reads with shared molecular identifiers were discarded instead of being binned into consensus sequences. CDR3 identification, clonotype clustering and error correction used MiTCR with a Q25 quality threshold and the strictest error-elimination algorithm. A nonparametric unseen species model using Euler transformation provided a lower-bound estimate of total TCR beta diversity. In TCRdb, the public reads were trimmed at Q25 with fastp and aligned with MiXCR, with productive beta chains retained. Rows with one shared CDR3 protein collapse into an entry with the most common genes and DNA. What appears here as the V and J calls and clone size reflects TCRdb's work, not the paper's. This sample comprises roughly 1.5 million distinct CDR3 sequences, 35% to 45% of them detected only once. The ten largest clones represent about 4% of the sample.

The full study reports these points: There was a strong correlation between observed TCR beta diversity and the percentage of naive T cells measured by flow cytometry. Observed TCR beta diversity per million T cells fell roughly linearly with age, and a significant reduction was already apparent by age roughly 40. Compared with the aged group, the long-lived group had more naive CD4+ T cells, fewer expanded clones and increased TCR diversity, suggesting age selection. Bulk unsorted PBMC profiling prevented conclusive comparison of naive and antigen-experienced compartments. Because the CMV infection status of the donors was unknown, age-related changes in expanded clonotypes may potentially have been confounded. Estimates of total diversity based on one million sequenced T cells were considered lower bounds and underestimates.

The sequencing sample was made of blood. The chain is assembled from TRBV28 and TRBJ2-5; TRBD2 is a possible D gene, resting on 6 matching bases. The receptor comes from a woman aged 18-35 years in good health. CDR3 protein: CASSLPPGRGETQYF. Here is the DNA: TGTGCCAGCAGTTTACCCCCCGGACGGGGGGAGACCCAGTACTTC. The CDR3 plus the reference TRBV28 and TRBJ2-5 genes for the other parts give the full variable domain: DVKVTQSSRYLVKRTGEKVFLECVQDMDHENMFWYRQDPGLGLRLIYFSYDVKMKEKGDIPEGYSVSREKKERFSLILESASTNQTSMYLCASSLPPGRGETQYFGPGTRLLVL.